Detailed here is one T cell receptor (beta chain). The germline CDR1 and CDR2 sequences are MDHEN and SYDVKM. This CDR3 contains 17 residues. J gave up 8 bases and V 5 bases, and 17 bases lay outside the gene matches. The record originates from a study of T cell changes during pregnancy in multiple sclerosis. This table comes from immunoSEQ multiplex PCR, and its TCRdb copy is limited to in-frame clones, with some not included. The sample has about 120,000 clones, about 94% seen once. The clonotype comes from a female donor with multiple sclerosis, enrolled in a pregnancy study. The material was peripheral blood, obtained in the third trimester of pregnancy. V is TRBV28 and J is TRBJ2-2; TRBD1 matches at 7 bases. In DNA, the CDR3 is TGTGCCAGCAGTCCCTTCCCCGATCGGACAGGCCCAGGGGAGCTGTTTTTT. Translation: CASSPFPDRTGPGELFF.